This TCR beta chain is drawn from a study of vaccination and CD4 T cells after COVID-19. As for the study in general: Convalescent cases comprised fewer than ten mild and one severe, all SARS-CoV-2 positive by nasal swab PCR. Investigators stimulated cells with overlapping spike peptides drawn from SARS-CoV-2, HCoV-NL63, HCoV-OC43 and HCoV-229E.

Sequencing of cultured CD4+ T cell DNA used the Oncomine TCR Beta short-read assay. TCRdb re-analysed the PCR reads in MiXCR, keeping a single row per CDR3 protein. The table lists some 7,700 distinct CDR3 sequences, under 25% of them singletons, with roughly 9.2% in the top ten. Germline CDR1 and CDR2: SQVTM and ANQGSEA. V gave up 6 bases and J gave up 8 bases; unmatched junction bases: 12. CDR3 length equals 13 residues. Noted treatment: roughly 11-day PBMC culture with coronavirus spike peptide pools or control peptides (ViraFEST assay). IL-2 at around 9.4 IU/ml and peptide pools at approximately 10 ug/ml were added to PBMCs cultured at two million per well. Points on this clonotype: The antigen is unknown.

This chain connects TRBV29-1 to TRBJ1-2; 7 positions match TRBD1. The sample here was CD4+ T cells from blood, cultured in vitro, taken after SARS-CoV-2 vaccination. The receptor was derived from a human donor who had recovered from COVID-19. CDR3 region: CSVGGQLFVGYTF. The CDR3 DNA follows: TGCAGCGTGGGGGGACAGCTCTTTGTGGGCTACACCTTC.